This passage covers 6 T cell receptor delta chains from one sample sequenced in a study of gamma-delta T cells after stem cell transplantation. TCRdb re-called the RT-PCR reads via CATT. Of 2,800 or so delta-chain clones in the sample, roughly 4.3% were seen once. The specimen sequenced was gamma-delta T cells. All receptors derive from a human donor. It is not recorded whose cells these are; they may come from a transplant donor.

V and J are TRDV2 and TRDJ1; 8 bases fit TRDD3. The V segment lost 1 base and the J segment 2 bases; nucleotides outside the gene matches: 20. Germline V gene lookup returns CDR1 GEAIGNYY and CDR2 EKD. CDR3 length: 20 amino acids. CDR3 sequence reads: CACDTISYSGGHENTDKLIF. DNA of the CDR3: TGTGCCTGTGACACGATATCCTACTCTGGGGGACACGAGAATACCGATAAACTCATCTTT.

Details on this clone: The mismatch at residue 13 between this DNA's translation and the TCRdb protein of a much larger clone likely reflects a read error; the protein shown is translated from the DNA. For the CDR3, the DNA is TGTGCCTGTGACACCGTCGGTACTGGGGGATTCTCCGCCGATAAACTCATCTTT. It encodes CACDTVGTGGFSADKLIF. V gene TRDV2 combines with J gene TRDJ1; 10 nucleotides align to TRDD3. Germline lookup yields CDR1 GEAIGNYY and CDR2 EKD. With V trimmed by 0 bases and J by 3 bases, 12 bases remained unmatched. The CDR3 is 18 residues long.

The chain combines TRDV2 with TRDJ1; 12 nucleotides line up with TRDD3. The CDR3 is made up of 19 amino acids. CDR1 is GEAIGNYY and CDR2 is EKD in the germline V gene. The J segment lost 2 bases and the V segment lost 0 bases, leaving 12 bases of the junction unmatched. The CDR3 nucleotides read TGTGCCTGTGACACCGGGGCTCTGGGGGATACGCGAAGTACCGATAAACTCATCTTT. Translated, it gives CACDTGALGDTRSTDKLIF.

As for this clone: One base away lies a much larger clone, so this may be a sequencing read error. V is TRDV2 and J is TRDJ2, with 12 bases identical to TRDD3. Germline V gives CDR1 GEAIGNYY, CDR2 EKD. The CDR3 has 17 residues. In nucleotides, the CDR3 is TGTGCCCGTGACCGATTACTGGGGGATACCGGGACAGCACAACTCTTCTTT. It is translated as CARDRLLGDTGTAQLFF.

Comment on this clone: With only one base between it and a far larger clone, this is likely a read error. The chain couples TRDV2 to TRDJ1, with TRDD3 matching 8 bases. The V gene end was trimmed by 5 bases and the J gene end by 3 bases; junction bases not matched to a gene: 7. CDR1 and CDR2 from the germline V gene are GEAIGNYY and EKD. This CDR3 region has 14 residues. Here the CDR3 reads CACGKLGDSDKLIF. CDR3 nucleotide sequence: TGTGCCTGTGGCAAGCTGGGGGACTCCGATAAACTCATCTTT.

By share, this clone counts as medium-sized (0.01 to 0.1%). As DNA, the CDR3 is TGTGCCTGTGACACCGTGGGATTAAGGCCCGATAAACTCATCTTT. This encodes CACDTVGLRPDKLIF. The rearrangement joins TRDV2 to TRDJ1; D possibly corresponds to TRDD3 (5 bases). From germline, CDR1 is GEAIGNYY and CDR2 EKD. With 0 bases removed from V and 3 bases from J, the gap between germline ends came to 13 bases. The length of the CDR3 is 15 residues.